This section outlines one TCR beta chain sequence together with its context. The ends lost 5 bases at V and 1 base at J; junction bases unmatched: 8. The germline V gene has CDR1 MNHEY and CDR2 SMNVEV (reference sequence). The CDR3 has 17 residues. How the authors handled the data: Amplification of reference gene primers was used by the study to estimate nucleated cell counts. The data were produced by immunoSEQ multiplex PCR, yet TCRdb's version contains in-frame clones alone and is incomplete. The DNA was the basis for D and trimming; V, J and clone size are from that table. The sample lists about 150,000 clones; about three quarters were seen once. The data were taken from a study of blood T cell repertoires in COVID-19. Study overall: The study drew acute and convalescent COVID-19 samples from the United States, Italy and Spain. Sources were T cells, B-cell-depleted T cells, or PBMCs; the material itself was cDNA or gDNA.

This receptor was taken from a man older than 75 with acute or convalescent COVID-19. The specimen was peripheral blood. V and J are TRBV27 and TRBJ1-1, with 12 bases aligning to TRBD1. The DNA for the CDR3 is TGTGCCAGCAGTCTCGGGACAGGGGGCGCGAGGAACACTGAAGCTTTCTTT. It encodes CASSLGTGGARNTEAFF.